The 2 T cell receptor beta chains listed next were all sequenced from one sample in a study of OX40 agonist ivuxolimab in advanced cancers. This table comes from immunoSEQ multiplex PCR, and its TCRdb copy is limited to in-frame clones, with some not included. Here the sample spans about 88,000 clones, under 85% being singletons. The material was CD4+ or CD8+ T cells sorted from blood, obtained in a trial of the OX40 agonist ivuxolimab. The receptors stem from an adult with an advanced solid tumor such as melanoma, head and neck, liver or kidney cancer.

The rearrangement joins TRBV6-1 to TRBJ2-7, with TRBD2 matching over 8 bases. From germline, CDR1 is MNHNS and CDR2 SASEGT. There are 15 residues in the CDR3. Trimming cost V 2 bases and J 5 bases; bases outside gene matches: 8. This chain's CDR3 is CASSETSGSVDEQYF. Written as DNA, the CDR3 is TGTGCCAGCAGTGAAACGAGCGGGAGCGTGGACGAGCAGTACTTC.

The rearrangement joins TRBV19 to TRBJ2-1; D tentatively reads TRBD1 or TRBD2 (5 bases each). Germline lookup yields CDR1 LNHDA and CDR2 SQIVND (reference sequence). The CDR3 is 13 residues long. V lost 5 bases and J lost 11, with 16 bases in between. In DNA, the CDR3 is TGTGCCAGTAGTCCCCAGGGAGTGCCCAAGCAGTTCTTC. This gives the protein CASSPQGVPKQFF.